These T cell receptor beta chains were read from a single sample in a study of shared clonotypes between healthy human individuals. TCRdb keeps only in-frame clones here, not all; method: immunoSEQ multiplex PCR. The sample lists millions of clones; 85% to 95% were seen once. Sequenced material: naive CD4+ T cells sorted from blood. These receptor sequences come from a young man in good health. Each CDR3 is given with its conserved first and last residue. D genes are given only for firm matches. Not all rows give a size; the values are once, few, many and, for expanded clones, a class.

v_call	d_call	clone_size	j_call	cdr3_nt	cdr3_aa
TRBV10-3	NA	NA	TRBJ2-4	TGTGCCATCAGTGAGGGGAACATTCAGTACTTC	CAISEGNIQYF
TRBV11-2	NA	NA	TRBJ1-2	TGTGCCAGCAGCTTAGATTACGGGGCGGGCTACACCTTC	CASSLDYGAGYTF
TRBV15	NA	NA	TRBJ1-3	TGTGCCACCAGCCTAGACTGGGGGGCTGGAAACACCATATATTTT	CATSLDWGAGNTIYF
TRBV7-2	TRBD2	NA	TRBJ2-7	TGTGCCAGCAGCTCGACTAGCGGGTACTCCTACGAGCAGTACTTC	CASSSTSGYSYEQYF
TRBV5-1	NA	NA	TRBJ2-2	TGCGCCAGCAGGGTCAACACCGGGGAGCTGTTTTTT	CASRVNTGELFF
TRBV30	NA	once	TRBJ2-2	TGTGCCTGGACAGACGGGAGTCACACCGGGGAGCTGTTTTTT	CAWTDGSHTGELFF
TRBV9	NA	NA	TRBJ1-1	TGTGCCAGCAGTGACGGTGTGGGACGTTCTACTTTCTTT	CASSDGVGRSTFF
TRBV27	NA	NA	TRBJ1-2	TGTGCCAGCCGAAAATCCCGGGACATTAACTATGGCTACACCTTC	CASRKSRDINYGYTF
TRBV5-6	NA	NA	TRBJ1-2	TGTGCCAGCAGCTACATTACAGGGAACTATGGCTACACCTTC	CASSYITGNYGYTF
TRBV7-8	NA	NA	TRBJ1-5	TGTGCCAGCAGTAGTACCTATCAGCCCCAGCATTTT	CASSSTYQPQHF
TRBV5-1	TRBD2	NA	TRBJ2-3	TGCGCCAGCAGCTACATAGGGACTAGCGGGGGTGATACGCAGTATTTT	CASSYIGTSGGDTQYF
TRBV5-4	TRBD1	NA	TRBJ2-2	TGTGCCAGCAGTACAAAACAGGGGGTTGGCGAAAGTGAGAACACCGGGGAGCTGTTTTTT	CASSTKQGVGESENTGELFF
TRBV10-3	NA	few	TRBJ1-6	TGTGCCATCTCCGAGGGATTGAGTTCACCCCTCCACTTT	CAISEGLSSPLHF
TRBV9	NA	NA	TRBJ2-7	TGTGCCAGCAGCGTAGACGGGACGGGGAAGCGCTACGAGCAGTACTTC	CASSVDGTGKRYEQYF
TRBV5-1	NA	few	TRBJ2-2	TGCGCCAGCAGCTTGGAGGGAACCGGGGAGCTGTTTTTT	CASSLEGTGELFF
TRBV6-6	TRBD2	NA	TRBJ2-1	TGTGCCAGCAGTGGGACTAGTTCAAATGAGCAGTTCTTC	CASSGTSSNEQFF
TRBV4-3	NA	NA	TRBJ2-1	TGCGCCAGCAGCCTGGTGGTAGCGGACTTCAATGAGCAGTTCTTC	CASSLVVADFNEQFF
TRBV6-4	NA	NA	TRBJ1-2	TGTGCCAGCAACACCGGGACACCGAATACCTATGGCTACACCTTC	CASNTGTPNTYGYTF
TRBV7-9	TRBD1	NA	TRBJ1-2	TGTGCCAGCAGCTTAGAACAGGGGAAAGGCTACACCTTC	CASSLEQGKGYTF
TRBV27	NA	NA	TRBJ2-2	TGTGCCAGCAGTTTATCACGCAACACCGGGGAGCTGTTTTTT	CASSLSRNTGELFF
TRBV6-1	NA	NA	TRBJ2-5	TGTGCCAGCAGTGTGATAGGACAAGAGACCCAGTACTTC	CASSVIGQETQYF
TRBV18	TRBD1	NA	TRBJ2-3	TGTGCCAGCTCCCAGACAGGGGGAGGCACAGATACGCAGTATTTT	CASSQTGGGTDTQYF
TRBV6-1	NA	NA	TRBJ1-2	TGTGCCAGCAGTGAAGCGGGCATCCGTAACTATGGCTACACCTTC	CASSEAGIRNYGYTF
TRBV7-2	TRBD2	NA	TRBJ2-5	TGTGCCAGCAGCTTCTCGTCGGGACTAGCATCAGAGACCCAGTACTTC	CASSFSSGLASETQYF
TRBV7-2	TRBD2	NA	TRBJ2-7	TGTGCCAGCAGCACCTATCGACTAGCGGGAGGGTACGAGCAGTACTTC	CASSTYRLAGGYEQYF
TRBV27	NA	NA	TRBJ1-2	TGTGCCAGCAGTTTACAGCCCCGGACGTATGGCTACACCTTC	CASSLQPRTYGYTF
TRBV6-5	TRBD1	NA	TRBJ2-2	TGTGCCACCGGGAGGACAGGGGTCACCGGGGAGCTGTTTTTT	CATGRTGVTGELFF
TRBV6-5	NA	NA	TRBJ1-2	TGTGCCAGCAGGGACGGGGCCCCCTATGGCTACACCTTC	CASRDGAPYGYTF
TRBV6-4	TRBD1	NA	TRBJ1-4	TGTGCCAGCCTTGGGACAGGGACGGATGCTAATGAAAAACTGTTTTTT	CASLGTGTDANEKLFF
TRBV7-8	TRBD1	NA	TRBJ2-7	TGTGCCAGCAGCCCCGACAGGGGGCTGGCCTACGAGCAGTACTTC	CASSPDRGLAYEQYF
TRBV10-3	NA	NA	TRBJ1-2	TGTGCCACCCGCGGTGGCAGGGGTGGATATGGCTACACCTTC	CATRGGRGGYGYTF
TRBV7-8	NA	NA	TRBJ1-4	TGTGCCAGCAGCACTGGGGGTGAAAAACTGTTTTTT	CASSTGGEKLFF
TRBV7-9	NA	NA	TRBJ1-2	TGTGCCAGCAGCGGAGAGGCAGGAGATAACTATGGCTACACCTTC	CASSGEAGDNYGYTF
TRBV18	NA	NA	TRBJ2-5	TGTGCCAGCTCACCAGTCTCGCGGTACCAAGAGACCCAGTACTTC	CASSPVSRYQETQYF
TRBV25-1	NA	once	TRBJ2-7	TGTGCCAGCAGTGAACCGGGGGGCGCTTCCTACGAGCAGTACTTC	CASSEPGGASYEQYF
TRBV4-3	TRBD1	once	TRBJ2-2	TGCGCCAGCAGCCAAGGGACAGGGGGTCCCGGGGAGCTGTTTTTT	CASSQGTGGPGELFF
TRBV29-1	NA	NA	TRBJ2-3	TGCAGCGTTGACGGCGGTTCTAGCACAGATACGCAGTATTTT	CSVDGGSSTDTQYF
TRBV23-1	TRBD1	NA	TRBJ1-2	TGCGCCAGCAGGACTATCAAACAGGGGAAGTCTAACTATGGCTACACCTTC	CASRTIKQGKSNYGYTF
TRBV2	TRBD2	few	TRBJ2-7	TGTGCCAGCAGTGACCCCGGGGGGGTCTACGAGCAGTACTTC	CASSDPGGVYEQYF
TRBV30	NA	NA	TRBJ1-2	TGTGCCTGGTACCGAAGGACCCTTGATAACTATGGCTACACCTTC	CAWYRRTLDNYGYTF
TRBV9	TRBD1	NA	TRBJ2-3	TGTGCCAGCAGCTACGGACAGGGGGCGAGCACAGATACGCAGTATTTT	CASSYGQGASTDTQYF
TRBV12-5	NA	once	TRBJ2-2	TGTGCTAGTGCACAGGGAGGGACGGCCACCGGGGAGCTGTTTTTT	CASAQGGTATGELFF
TRBV6-5	NA	NA	TRBJ2-7	TGTGCCAGCAGTTACTCCGGGGGTCGAGTAAACGAGCAGTACTTC	CASSYSGGRVNEQYF
TRBV7-3	NA	NA	TRBJ2-3	TGTGCCAGCAGCTCCGACATCACAGATACGCAGTATTTT	CASSSDITDTQYF
TRBV23-1	NA	NA	TRBJ1-2	TGCGCCAGCAGTCACTCCATAAAAACTGGGGCGGGGCGCTTC	CASSHSIKTGAGRF
TRBV5-4	NA	NA	TRBJ1-4	TGTGCCAGCAGCTTACAGAGTGCAACTAATGAAAAACTGTTTTTT	CASSLQSATNEKLFF
TRBV28	TRBD1	NA	TRBJ2-7	TGTGCCAGCAGTCCGGAGACAGGGGGCTACGAGCAGTACTTC	CASSPETGGYEQYF
TRBV6-1	NA	NA	TRBJ1-5	TGTGCCAGCAGTGAAGGGACCGTGAAAAGTCAGCCCCAGCATTTT	CASSEGTVKSQPQHF
TRBV5-1	TRBD1	NA	TRBJ2-7	TGCGCCAGCAGCTTGGGCTCCGGGACAGGGGACGAGCAGTACTTC	CASSLGSGTGDEQYF
TRBV6-6	NA	NA	TRBJ1-2	TGTGCCAGCAGTCCAACAGGGCCCCCGTTGTACACCTTC	CASSPTGPPLYTF
TRBV4-1	NA	NA	TRBJ2-7	TGCGCCAGCAGGGGGATTGGGAGCGGAAGCTCCTACGAGCAGTACTTC	CASRGIGSGSSYEQYF
TRBV7-2	NA	NA	TRBJ1-2	TGTGCCAGCAGCTTGAGTTTATATCAGTTGAGGGGCTACACCTTC	CASSLSLYQLRGYTF
TRBV21-1	NA	NA	TRBJ2-7	TGTGCCAGCAGCAAAGGGAGGCTATGGTCCCTGAGCTCCTACGAGCAGTACTTC	CASSKGRLWSLSSYEQYF
TRBV21-1	NA	NA	TRBJ1-2	TGTGCCAGCAGCAAAGCGCTGGGGAGAGGGAATAGCGGCTACACCTTC	CASSKALGRGNSGYTF